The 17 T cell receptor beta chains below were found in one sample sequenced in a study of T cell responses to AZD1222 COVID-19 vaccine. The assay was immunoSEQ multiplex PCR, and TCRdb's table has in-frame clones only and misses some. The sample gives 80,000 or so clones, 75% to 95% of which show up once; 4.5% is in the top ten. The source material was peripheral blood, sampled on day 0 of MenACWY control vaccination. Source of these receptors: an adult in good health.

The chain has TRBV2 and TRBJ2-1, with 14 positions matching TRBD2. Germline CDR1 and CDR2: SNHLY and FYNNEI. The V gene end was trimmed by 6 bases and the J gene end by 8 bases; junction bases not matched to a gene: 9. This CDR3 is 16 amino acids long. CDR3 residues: CASRKMTSGRGDEQFF. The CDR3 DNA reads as TGTGCCAGCAGGAAAATGACTAGCGGGAGGGGCGATGAGCAGTTCTTC.

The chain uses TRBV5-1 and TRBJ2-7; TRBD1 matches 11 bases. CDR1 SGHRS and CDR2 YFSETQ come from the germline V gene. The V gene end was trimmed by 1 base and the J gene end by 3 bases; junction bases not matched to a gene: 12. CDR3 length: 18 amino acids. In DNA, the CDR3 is TGCGCCAGCAGCTTGTCGGGACAGGGGGAGAGAGGGGTCTACGAGCAGTACTTC. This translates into CASSLSGQGERGVYEQYF.

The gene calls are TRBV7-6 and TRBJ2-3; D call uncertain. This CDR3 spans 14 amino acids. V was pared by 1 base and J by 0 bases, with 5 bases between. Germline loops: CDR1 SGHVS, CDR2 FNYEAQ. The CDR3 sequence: CASSLVASTDTQYF. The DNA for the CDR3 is TGTGCCAGCAGCTTAGTGGCTAGCACAGATACGCAGTATTTT. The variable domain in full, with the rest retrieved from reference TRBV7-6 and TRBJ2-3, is GAGVSQSPRYKVTKRGQDVALRCDPISGHVSLYWYRQALGQGPEFLTYFNYEAQQDKSGLPNDRFSAERPEGSISTLTIQRTEQRDSAMYRCASSLVASTDTQYFGPGTRLTVL.

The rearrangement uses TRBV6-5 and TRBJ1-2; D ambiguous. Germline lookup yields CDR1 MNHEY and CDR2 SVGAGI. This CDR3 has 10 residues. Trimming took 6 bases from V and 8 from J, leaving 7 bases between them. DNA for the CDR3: TGTGCCAGCAGACTTCTCGGCTACACCTTC. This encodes CASRLLGYTF.

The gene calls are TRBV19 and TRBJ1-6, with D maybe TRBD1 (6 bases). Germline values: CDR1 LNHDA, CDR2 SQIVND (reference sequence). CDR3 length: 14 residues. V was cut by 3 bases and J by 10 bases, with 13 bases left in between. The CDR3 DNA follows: TGTGCCAGTAGTATCAGAACTGGGGGCTCACCCCTCCACTTT. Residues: CASSIRTGGSPLHF.

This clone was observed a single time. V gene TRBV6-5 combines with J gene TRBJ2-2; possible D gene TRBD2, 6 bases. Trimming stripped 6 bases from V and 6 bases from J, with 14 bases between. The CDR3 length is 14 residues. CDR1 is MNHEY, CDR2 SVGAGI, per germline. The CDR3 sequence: CASRRGTHPGELFF. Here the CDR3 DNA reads TGTGCCAGCAGGAGAGGGACTCACCCCGGGGAGCTGTTTTTT.

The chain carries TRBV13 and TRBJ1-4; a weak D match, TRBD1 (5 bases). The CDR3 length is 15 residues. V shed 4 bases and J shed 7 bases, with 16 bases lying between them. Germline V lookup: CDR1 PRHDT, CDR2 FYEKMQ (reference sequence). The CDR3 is CASSSFRAVGEKLFF. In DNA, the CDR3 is TGTGCCAGCAGCTCTTTCAGGGCGGTCGGTGAAAAACTGTTTTTT.

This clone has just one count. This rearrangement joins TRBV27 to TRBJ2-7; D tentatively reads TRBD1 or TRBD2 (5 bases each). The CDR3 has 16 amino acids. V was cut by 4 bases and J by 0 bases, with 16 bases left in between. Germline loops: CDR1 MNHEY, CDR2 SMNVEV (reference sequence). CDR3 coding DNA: TGTGCCAGCAGTTCATTGGGACGGCCGAGCTCCTACGAGCAGTACTTC. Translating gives CASSSLGRPSSYEQYF.

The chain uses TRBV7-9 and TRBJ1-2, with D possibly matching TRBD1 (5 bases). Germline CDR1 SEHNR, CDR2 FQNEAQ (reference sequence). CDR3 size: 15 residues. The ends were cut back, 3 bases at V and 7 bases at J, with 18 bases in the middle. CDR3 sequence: CASSFGGMKVLGYTF. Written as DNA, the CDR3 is TGTGCCAGCAGCTTCGGGGGAATGAAGGTGCTTGGCTACACCTTC.

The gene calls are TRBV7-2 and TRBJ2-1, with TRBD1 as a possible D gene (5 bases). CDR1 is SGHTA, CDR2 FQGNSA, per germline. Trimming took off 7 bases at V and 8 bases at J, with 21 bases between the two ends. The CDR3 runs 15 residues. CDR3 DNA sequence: TGTGCCAGCACCAGAGGCAGGGTCGAATCTCATGAGCAGTTCTTC. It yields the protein CASTRGRVESHEQFF. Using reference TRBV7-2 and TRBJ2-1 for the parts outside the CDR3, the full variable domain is GAGVSQSPSNKVTEKGKDVELRCDPISGHTALYWYRQSLGQGLEFLIYFQGNSAPDKSGLPSDRFSAERTGGSVSTLTIQRTQQEDSAVYLCASTRGRVESHEQFFGPGTRLTVL.

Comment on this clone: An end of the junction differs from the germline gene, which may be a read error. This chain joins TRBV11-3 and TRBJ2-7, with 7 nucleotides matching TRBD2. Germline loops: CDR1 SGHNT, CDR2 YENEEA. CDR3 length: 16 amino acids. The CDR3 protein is CASSLGGGFLVYKQYF. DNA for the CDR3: TGTGCCAGCAGCTTGGGCGGGGGATTCTTAGTCTACAAGCAGTACTTC.

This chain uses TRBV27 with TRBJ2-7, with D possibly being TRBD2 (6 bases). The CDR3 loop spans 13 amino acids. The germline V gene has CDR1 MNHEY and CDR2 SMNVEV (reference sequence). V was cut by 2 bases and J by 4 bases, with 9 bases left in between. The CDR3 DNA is TGTGCCAGCAGTTTAGAGGAGGGTTACGAGCAGTACTTC. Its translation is CASSLEEGYEQYF.

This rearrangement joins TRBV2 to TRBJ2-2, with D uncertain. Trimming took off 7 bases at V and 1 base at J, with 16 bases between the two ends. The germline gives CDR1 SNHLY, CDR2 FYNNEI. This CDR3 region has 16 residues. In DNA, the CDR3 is TGTGCCAGCACCAGAAGGGCGGCCGTGAACACCGGGGAGCTGTTTTTT. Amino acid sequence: CASTRRAAVNTGELFF.

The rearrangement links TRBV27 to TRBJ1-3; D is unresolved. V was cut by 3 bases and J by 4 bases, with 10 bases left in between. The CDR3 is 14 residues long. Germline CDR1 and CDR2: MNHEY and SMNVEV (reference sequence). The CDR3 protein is CASSLGIGGNTIYF. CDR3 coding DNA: TGTGCCAGCAGTTTGGGGATCGGCGGAAACACCATATATTTT.

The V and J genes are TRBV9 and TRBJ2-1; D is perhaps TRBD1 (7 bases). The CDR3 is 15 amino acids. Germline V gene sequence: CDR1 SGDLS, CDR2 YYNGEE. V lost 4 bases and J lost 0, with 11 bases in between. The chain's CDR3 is CASSRGDSSYNEQFF. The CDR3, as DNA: TGTGCCAGCAGCAGGGGGGACAGCTCCTACAATGAGCAGTTCTTC.

CDR3 loop: CASNHGQGFNQPQHF. In DNA, the CDR3 is TGCGCCAGCAACCACGGACAGGGATTCAATCAGCCCCAGCATTTT. The chain is built from TRBV10-2 and TRBJ1-5; 8 bases map to TRBD1. Germline lookup yields CDR1 WSHSY and CDR2 SAAADI. Trimming cost V 7 bases and J 3 bases; bases outside gene matches: 8. CDR3 length: 15 residues.

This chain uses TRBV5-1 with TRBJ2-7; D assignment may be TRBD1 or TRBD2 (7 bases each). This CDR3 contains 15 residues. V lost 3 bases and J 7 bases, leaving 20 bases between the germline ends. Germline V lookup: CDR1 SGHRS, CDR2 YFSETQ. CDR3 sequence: CASSSGGALSGEQYF. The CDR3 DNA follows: TGCGCCAGCAGCTCAGGGGGGGCCCTATCCGGGGAGCAGTACTTC.